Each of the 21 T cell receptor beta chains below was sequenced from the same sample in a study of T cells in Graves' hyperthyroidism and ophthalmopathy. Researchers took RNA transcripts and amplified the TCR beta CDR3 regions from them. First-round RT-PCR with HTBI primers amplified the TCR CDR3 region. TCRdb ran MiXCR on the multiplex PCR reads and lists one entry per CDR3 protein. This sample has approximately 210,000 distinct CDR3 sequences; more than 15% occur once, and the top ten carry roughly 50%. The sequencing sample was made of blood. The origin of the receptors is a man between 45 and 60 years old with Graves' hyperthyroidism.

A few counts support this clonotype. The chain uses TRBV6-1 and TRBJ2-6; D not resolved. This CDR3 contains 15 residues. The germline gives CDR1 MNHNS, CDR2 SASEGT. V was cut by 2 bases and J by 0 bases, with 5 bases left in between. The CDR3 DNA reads TGTGCCAGCAGTGAAAGGGACTCTGGGGCCAACGTCCTGACTTTC. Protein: CASSERDSGANVLTF.

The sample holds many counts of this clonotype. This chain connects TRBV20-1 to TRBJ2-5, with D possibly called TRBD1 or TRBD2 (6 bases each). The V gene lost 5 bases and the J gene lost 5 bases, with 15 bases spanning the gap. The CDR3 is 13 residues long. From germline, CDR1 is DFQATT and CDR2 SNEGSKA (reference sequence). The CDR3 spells CSAGDWGAETQYF. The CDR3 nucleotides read TGCAGTGCTGGGGACTGGGGGGCGGAGACCCAGTACTTC.

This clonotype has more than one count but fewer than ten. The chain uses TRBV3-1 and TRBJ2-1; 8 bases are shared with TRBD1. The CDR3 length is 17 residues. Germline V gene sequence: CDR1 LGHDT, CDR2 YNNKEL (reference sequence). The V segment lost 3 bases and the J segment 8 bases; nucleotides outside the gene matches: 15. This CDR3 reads CASSQINRGYWVDEQFF. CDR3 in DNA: TGTGCCAGCAGCCAGATAAACAGGGGGTACTGGGTCGATGAGCAGTTCTTC.

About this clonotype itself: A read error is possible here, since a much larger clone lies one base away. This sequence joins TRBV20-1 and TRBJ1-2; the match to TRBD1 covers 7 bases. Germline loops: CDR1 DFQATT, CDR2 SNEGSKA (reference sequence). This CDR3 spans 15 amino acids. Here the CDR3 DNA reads TGCAGTGCTAGTGAGGGGGCTAGGGCTAACTATGGCTGCACCTTC. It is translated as CSASEGARANYGCTF.

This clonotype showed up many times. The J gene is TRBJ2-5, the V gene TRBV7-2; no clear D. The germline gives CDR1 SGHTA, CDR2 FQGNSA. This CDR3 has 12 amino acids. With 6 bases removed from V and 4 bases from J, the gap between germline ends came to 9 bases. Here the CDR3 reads CASSRPGETQYF. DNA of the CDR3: TGTGCCAGCAGTCGCCCGGGAGAGACCCAGTACTTC.

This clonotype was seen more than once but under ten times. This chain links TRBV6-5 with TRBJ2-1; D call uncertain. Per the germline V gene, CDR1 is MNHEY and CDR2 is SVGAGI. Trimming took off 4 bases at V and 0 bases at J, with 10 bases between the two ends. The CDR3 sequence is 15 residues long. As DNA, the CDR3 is TGTGCCAGCAGTTTTAGCTGGAGCTCCTACAATGAGCAGTTCTTC. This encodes CASSFSWSSYNEQFF.

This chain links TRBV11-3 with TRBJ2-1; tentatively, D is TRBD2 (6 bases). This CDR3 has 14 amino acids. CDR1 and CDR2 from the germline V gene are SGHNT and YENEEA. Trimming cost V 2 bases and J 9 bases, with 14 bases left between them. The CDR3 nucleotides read TGTGCCAGCAGCTTAAGGACTACTGAAGGTGAGCAGTTCTTC. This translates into CASSLRTTEGEQFF.

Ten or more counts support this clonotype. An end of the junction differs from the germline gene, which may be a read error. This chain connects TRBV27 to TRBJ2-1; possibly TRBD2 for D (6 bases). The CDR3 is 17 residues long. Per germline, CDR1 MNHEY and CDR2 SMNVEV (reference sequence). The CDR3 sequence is CASSLSAGTGVYNEQFF. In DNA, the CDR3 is TGTGCCAGCAGTCTATCGGCGGGGACTGGGGTATACAATGAGCAGTTCTTC.

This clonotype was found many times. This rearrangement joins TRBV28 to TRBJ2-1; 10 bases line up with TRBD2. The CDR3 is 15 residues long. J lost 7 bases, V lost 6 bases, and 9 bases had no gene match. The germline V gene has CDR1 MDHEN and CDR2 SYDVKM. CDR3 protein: CASRDSGRSGNEQFF. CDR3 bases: TGTGCCAGCAGAGATAGCGGGAGGTCGGGGAATGAGCAGTTCTTC.

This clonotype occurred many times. The CDR3 nucleotides read TGTGCCAGCAGATGGACAGGAGGTGGGGCCCAGTACTTC. Encoded protein: CASRWTGGGAQYF. This chain uses TRBV3-1 with TRBJ2-5; TRBD1 matches 7 bases. The trim removed 6 bases at V and 9 bases at J, leaving 10 bases unmatched. The CDR3 loop spans 13 amino acids. Germline-derived CDR1 and CDR2 are LGHDT and YNNKEL (reference sequence).

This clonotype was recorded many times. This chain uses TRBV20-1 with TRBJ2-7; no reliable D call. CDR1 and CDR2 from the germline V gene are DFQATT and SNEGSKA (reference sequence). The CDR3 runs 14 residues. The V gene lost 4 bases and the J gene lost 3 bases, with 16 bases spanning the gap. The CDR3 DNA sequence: TGCAGTGCTAAGGGCCCCGGTTGGGACTACGAGCAGTACTTC. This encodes CSAKGPGWDYEQYF.

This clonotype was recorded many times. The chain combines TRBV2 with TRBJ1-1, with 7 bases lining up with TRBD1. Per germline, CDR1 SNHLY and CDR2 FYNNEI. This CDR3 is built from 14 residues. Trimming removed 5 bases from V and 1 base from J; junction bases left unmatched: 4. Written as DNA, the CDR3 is TGTGCCAGCAGTCCGGGACAGAGGAACACTGAAGCTTTCTTT. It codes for CASSPGQRNTEAFF.

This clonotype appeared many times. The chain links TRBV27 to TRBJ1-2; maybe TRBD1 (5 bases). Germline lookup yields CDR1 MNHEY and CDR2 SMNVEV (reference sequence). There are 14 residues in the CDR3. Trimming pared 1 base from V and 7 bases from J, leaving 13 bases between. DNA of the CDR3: TGTGCCAGCAGTTTATTTAACGGGGCAGGTGGCTACACCTTC. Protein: CASSLFNGAGGYTF.

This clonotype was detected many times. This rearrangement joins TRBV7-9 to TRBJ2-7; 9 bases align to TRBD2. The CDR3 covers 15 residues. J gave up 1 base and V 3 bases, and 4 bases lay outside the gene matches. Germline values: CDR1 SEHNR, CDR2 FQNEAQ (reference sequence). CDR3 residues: CASSFAGGRSYEQYF. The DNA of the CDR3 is TGTGCCAGCAGCTTCGCGGGAGGGAGATCCTACGAGCAGTACTTC.

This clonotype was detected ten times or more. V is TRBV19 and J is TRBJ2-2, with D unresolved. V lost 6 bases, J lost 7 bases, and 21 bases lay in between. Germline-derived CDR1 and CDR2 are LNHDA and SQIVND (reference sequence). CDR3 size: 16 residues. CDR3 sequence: CASSKFQAPLGGELFF. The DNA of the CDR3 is TGTGCCAGTAGCAAATTCCAGGCCCCTCTGGGCGGGGAGCTGTTTTTT.

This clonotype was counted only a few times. The CDR3 is CASFGTSGNPKTQYF. The CDR3 nucleotides are TGTGCCAGCTTCGGGACTAGCGGGAATCCGAAGACCCAGTACTTC. The chain couples TRBV6-1 to TRBJ2-5, with 13 nucleotides matching TRBD2. V was pared by 8 bases and J by 6 bases, with 9 bases of the junction left unmatched. CDR1 is MNHNS, CDR2 SASEGT, per germline. CDR3 length: 15 residues.

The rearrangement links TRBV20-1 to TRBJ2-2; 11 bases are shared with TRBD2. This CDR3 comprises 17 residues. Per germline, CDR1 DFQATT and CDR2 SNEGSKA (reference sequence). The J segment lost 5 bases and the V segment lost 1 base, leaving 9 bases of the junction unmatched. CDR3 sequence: CSARVVLAGGGTGELFF. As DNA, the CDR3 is TGCAGTGCTAGAGTAGTGCTAGCGGGAGGAGGGACCGGGGAGCTGTTTTTT.

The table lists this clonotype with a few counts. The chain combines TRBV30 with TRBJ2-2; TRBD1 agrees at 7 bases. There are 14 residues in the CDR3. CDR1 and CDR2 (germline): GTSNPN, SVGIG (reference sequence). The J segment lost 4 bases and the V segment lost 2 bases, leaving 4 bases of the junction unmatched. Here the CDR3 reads CAWSRGLGTGELFF. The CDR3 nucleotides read TGTGCCTGGAGTAGGGGGCTAGGCACCGGGGAGCTGTTTTTT.

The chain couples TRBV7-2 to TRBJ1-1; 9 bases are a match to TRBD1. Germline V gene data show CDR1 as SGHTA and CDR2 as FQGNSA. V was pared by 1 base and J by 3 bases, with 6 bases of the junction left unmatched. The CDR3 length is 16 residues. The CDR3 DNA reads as TGTGCCAGCAGCTTAGGATACAGGGGGCGGGACACTGAAGCTTTCTTT. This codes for CASSLGYRGRDTEAFF.

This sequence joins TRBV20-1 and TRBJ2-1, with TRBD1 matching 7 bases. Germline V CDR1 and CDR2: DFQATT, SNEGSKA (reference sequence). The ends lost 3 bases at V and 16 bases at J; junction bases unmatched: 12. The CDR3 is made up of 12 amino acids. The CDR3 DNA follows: TGCAGTGCTAGGACCGACAGGGACGGGGAATTCTTC. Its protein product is CSARTDRDGEFF.

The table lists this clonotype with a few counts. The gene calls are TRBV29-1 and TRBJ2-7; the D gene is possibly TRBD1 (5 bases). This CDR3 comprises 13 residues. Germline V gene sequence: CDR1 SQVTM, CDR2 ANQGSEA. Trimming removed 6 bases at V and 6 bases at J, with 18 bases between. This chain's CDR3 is CSVHDVQGSEQYF. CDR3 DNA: TGCAGCGTCCACGATGTTCAGGGCAGCGAGCAGTACTTC.